This T cell receptor beta chain originates from a study of type 1 regulatory T cells. Study information: T-allo10 is an in vitro-generated, Tr1-enriched CD4 T cell product specific for alloantigen. Notes on the study in general: Tr1 cells had a more restricted TCR repertoire than non-Tr1 cells.

TCRdb recomputed calls from the reads with MiXCR, one row per CDR3 protein. The sample has about 67,000 distinct CDR3 sequences; about 50% are singletons. This clonotype was seen a few times. Its antigen is not identified. The V gene end was trimmed by 2 bases and the J gene end by 2 bases; junction bases not matched to a gene: 4. Germline values: CDR1 SGHRS, CDR2 YFSETQ. The CDR3 sequence is 15 residues long. This sequence was found in a human donor in good health. The sample taken for sequencing was cultured non-Tr1 T cells, either the whole culture or a sorted T cell fraction (not recorded which). The V and J genes are TRBV5-1 and TRBJ2-3, with TRBD2 matching 8 bases. The CDR3 sequence is CASSLLADDTDTQYF. Written as DNA, the CDR3 is TGCGCCAGCAGCTTACTAGCGGACGACACAGATACGCAGTATTTT.